One sample yielded the 2 T cell receptor beta chains listed below, sequenced in a study of sequential checkpoint blockade in melanoma. As for treatment: randomized to nivolumab then ipilimumab (arm A) or the reverse (arm B). Sequencing used immunoSEQ multiplex PCR; TCRdb keeps in-frame clones, though not all of them. Among 20,000 or so clones listed, about 81% were seen once. This sample comprised CD8+ T cells sorted from blood (inferred from file names), obtained from a patient given nivolumab and ipilimumab in sequence. Receptors were obtained from a human donor with melanoma.

This chain uses TRBV6-5 with TRBJ1-2; D possibly corresponds to TRBD1 (5 bases). CDR1 and CDR2 (germline): MNHEY, SVGAGI. Trimming pared 2 bases from V and 3 bases from J, leaving 13 bases between. CDR3 size: 15 residues. CDR3 protein: CASSYRGGKDYGYTF. CDR3 coding DNA: TGTGCCAGCAGTTACCGCGGGGGAAAGGACTATGGCTACACCTTC.

This chain links TRBV19 with TRBJ1-1, with 11 nucleotides matching TRBD1. From germline, CDR1 is LNHDA and CDR2 SQIVND (reference sequence). This CDR3 has 14 residues. After removal of 3 bases from V and 6 bases from J, the junction contained 3 bases not matched to a gene. CDR3 bases: TGTGCCAGTAGTATGGACAGGGGGCACGCTGAAGCTTTCTTT. Its protein is CASSMDRGHAEAFF.